This TCR beta chain derives from a study of blood T cell repertoires in COVID-19. Generated by immunoSEQ multiplex PCR, the TCRdb table keeps only in-frame clones and is missing some. The sample contains around 480,000 clones, more than 70% of which appear only once. The V and J ends lost 4 bases and 8 bases, in that order; junction bases with no gene match: 7. The CDR3 runs to 14 residues. The V gene's germline CDR1 is SGHRS and CDR2 YFSETQ. This sequence joins TRBV5-1 and TRBJ2-1; 9 bases agree with TRBD1. The receptor was derived from a woman aged 45 to 65 with COVID-19, enrolled during active disease. Input material: peripheral blood. This CDR3 reads CASSLRTGEDEQFF. In DNA form, the CDR3 reads TGCGCCAGCAGCCTAAGGACAGGGGAGGATGAGCAGTTCTTC.